The present TCR beta chain was sequenced within a study of blood T cells in healthy people across ages. Primed by a sample-barcoded 5' primer and a J-beta primer mix, a second PCR proceeded for about 7 to 11 cycles. MiXCR, applied by TCRdb to the 5' RACE reads, yields one record per CDR3 protein. Of over a million distinct CDR3 sequences listed, 42% are singletons. Per germline, CDR1 ENHRY and CDR2 SYGVKD. Between the trimmed V and J ends, which lost 2 bases and 0 bases, there was a span of 5 bases. The CDR3 runs to 14 residues. The rearrangement uses TRBV10-3 and TRBJ2-4; possible D gene TRBD1, 5 bases. Sequenced: blood. The TCR comes from a woman in her late teens or twenties in good health. The CDR3 DNA reads as TGTGCCATCAGTGAGGACAGAGCCAAAAACATTCAGTACTTC. It specifies CAISEDRAKNIQYF.